The 5 T cell receptor beta chains reported below all come from one sample, sequenced in a study of T-cell reconstitution after alpha-beta-depleted transplantation in children (dated by TCRdb to about 2016). The method was PCR. TCRdb records Illumina HiSeq 2500 as the sequencer. To normalize quantification of the TCRbeta repertoire, the TCR libraries were built with molecular barcoding that relied on unique molecular identifiers. TCRdb applied fastp at Q25 and MiXCR to the public reads, then kept only in-frame beta chains. CDR3 protein sequences are deduplicated, and each keeps its most common genes and DNA. This sample is represented by about 22,000 distinct CDR3 sequences; roughly 11% of them were singletons. The ten largest clones add up to roughly a quarter of the sample. The material was PBMCs from the stem cell graft donor, obtained from the stem cell graft. These receptors came from a human donor who donated a stem cell graft to a child with chronic granulomatous disease.

This clonotype was observed at least ten times. This chain uses TRBV7-9 with TRBJ2-1; tentatively, D is TRBD2 (5 bases). The CDR3 totals 14 residues. The V gene lost 7 bases and the J gene lost 2 bases, with 12 bases spanning the gap. Looked up from germline, CDR1 is SEHNR and CDR2 is FQNEAQ (reference sequence). The CDR3 DNA reads as TGTGCCAGCACGGAGGTTCCCACCTACAATGAGCAGTTCTTC. Its protein product is CASTEVPTYNEQFF.

This clonotype ranks as large. CDR3 in DNA: TGTGCCAGCACTAACCTGGAGGATACGCAGTATTTT. As protein: CASTNLEDTQYF. This rearrangement joins TRBV6-5 to TRBJ2-3; D is unresolved. Trimming removed 7 bases from V and 6 bases from J, with 11 bases in between. CDR1 is MNHEY, CDR2 SVGAGI, per germline. The CDR3 is 12 amino acids.

Ten or more counts support this clonotype. V usage is TRBV27 and J usage is TRBJ1-6; no clear D. Germline values: CDR1 MNHEY, CDR2 SMNVEV (reference sequence). The CDR3 totals 13 residues. Between the trimmed V and J ends, which lost 5 bases and 9 bases, there was a span of 11 bases. For the CDR3, the DNA is TGTGCCAGCAGTATGAGTGGGGTTTCACCCCTCCACTTT. Amino acid sequence: CASSMSGVSPLHF.

This clonotype was detected ten times or more. The chain couples TRBV14 to TRBJ2-1, with D hard to call. Germline loops: CDR1 SGHDN, CDR2 FVKESK. CDR3 length equals 15 residues. The ends were cut back, 4 bases at V and 2 bases at J, with 12 bases in the middle. DNA for the CDR3: TGTGCCAGCAGCCCTCCCCGGCTCCCCTACAATGAGCAGTTCTTC. Translated: CASSPPRLPYNEQFF. Full variable domain (missing parts from reference TRBV14 and TRBJ2-1): EAGVTQFPSHSVIEKGQTVTLRCDPISGHDNLYWYRRVMGKEIKFLLHFVKESKQDESGMPNNRFLAERTGGTYSTLKVQPAELEDSGVYFCASSPPRLPYNEQFFGPGTRLTVL.

This clonotype was observed at least ten times. The gene calls are TRBV29-1 and TRBJ1-2; possible D gene TRBD1, 5 bases. The CDR3 is 11 residues long. Trimming took off 7 bases at V and 10 bases at J, with 16 bases between the two ends. Germline V lookup: CDR1 SQVTM, CDR2 ANQGSEA. The DNA for the CDR3 is TGCAGCGCCCTGGGGGGGGGAAACTACACCTTC. Its protein is CSALGGGNYTF.